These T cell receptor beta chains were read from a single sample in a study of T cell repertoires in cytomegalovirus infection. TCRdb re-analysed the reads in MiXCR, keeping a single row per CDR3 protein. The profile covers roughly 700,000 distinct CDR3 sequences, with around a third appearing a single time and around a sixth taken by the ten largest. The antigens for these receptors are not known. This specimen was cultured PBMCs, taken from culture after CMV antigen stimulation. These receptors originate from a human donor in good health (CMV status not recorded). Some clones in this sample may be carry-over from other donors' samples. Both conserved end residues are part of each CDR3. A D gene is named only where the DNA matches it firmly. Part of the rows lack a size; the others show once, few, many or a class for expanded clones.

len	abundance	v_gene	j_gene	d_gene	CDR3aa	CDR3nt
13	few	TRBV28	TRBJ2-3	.	CASSLVSGRTQYF	TGTGCCAGCAGTCTAGTCTCCGGCAGAACGCAGTATTTT
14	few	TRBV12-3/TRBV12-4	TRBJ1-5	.	CASTLTGVVQPQHF	TGTGCCAGCACTCTAACGGGGGTCGTTCAGCCCCAGCATTTT
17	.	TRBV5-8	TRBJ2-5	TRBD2	CASSSGLAGGIGETQYF	TGTGCCAGCAGCTCGGGACTAGCGGGGGGCATCGGAGAGACCCAGTACTTC
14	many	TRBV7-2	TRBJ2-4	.	CASSFSDIRNIQYF	TGTGCCAGCAGCTTCTCAGACATTAGAAACATTCAGTACTTC
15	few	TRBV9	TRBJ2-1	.	CASRPPGGPYNEQFF	TGTGCCAGCAGACCCCCTGGGGGCCCTTACAATGAGCAGTTCTTC
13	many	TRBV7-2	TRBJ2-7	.	CASSQGLNYEQYF	TGTGCCAGCAGCCAGGGACTCAACTACGAGCAGTACTTC
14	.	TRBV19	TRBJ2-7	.	CASRNRQDAYEQYF	TGTGCCAGTAGGAACAGGCAAGACGCCTACGAGCAGTACTTC
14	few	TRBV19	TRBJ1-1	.	CASSIDRETAEAFF	TGTGCCAGTAGTATAGATAGGGAGACAGCTGAAGCTTTCTTT
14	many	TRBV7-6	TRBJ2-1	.	CASSLERSNNEQFF	TGTGCCAGCAGCTTAGAGCGGTCGAACAATGAGCAGTTCTTC
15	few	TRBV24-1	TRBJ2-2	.	CATSDRRRNTGELFF	TGTGCCACCAGTGATAGGCGGAGGAACACCGGGGAGCTGTTTTTT
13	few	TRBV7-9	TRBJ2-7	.	CASRQVGGYEQYF	TGTGCCAGCAGACAAGTAGGGGGCTACGAGCAGTACTTC
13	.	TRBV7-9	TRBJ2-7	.	CASSLYPRGEQYF	TGTGCCAGCAGCTTGTACCCTAGGGGCGAGCAGTACTTC
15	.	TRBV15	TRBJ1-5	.	CATSGDGQPNQPQHF	TGTGCCACCAGCGGAGACGGACAGCCAAATCAGCCCCAGCATTTT
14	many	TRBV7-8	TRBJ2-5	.	CASSSGGSQETQYF	TGTGCCAGCAGCTCCGGGGGCAGCCAAGAGACCCAGTACTTC
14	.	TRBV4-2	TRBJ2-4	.	CASSQDRDENIQYF	TGTGCCAGCAGCCAAGATCGGGACGAAAACATTCAGTACTTC
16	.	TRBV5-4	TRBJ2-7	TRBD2	CASSRSPAGSSYEQYF	TGTGCCAGCAGCCGGTCCCCAGCGGGGAGTTCCTACGAGCAGTACTTC
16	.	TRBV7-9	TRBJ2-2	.	CASSSRTEGSTGELFF	TGTGCCAGCAGCTCCCGGACGGAGGGTTCCACCGGGGAGCTGTTTTTT
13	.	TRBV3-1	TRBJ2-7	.	CASSQGHQYEQYF	TGTGCCAGCAGCCAGGGACACCAATACGAGCAGTACTTC
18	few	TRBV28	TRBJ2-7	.	CASSLSSPRDFYSYEQYF	TGTGCCAGCAGTTTATCCAGTCCTAGGGACTTTTATTCCTACGAGCAGTACTTC